This T cell receptor (beta chain) was sequenced for a study of blood T cell repertoires in COVID-19. Study as a whole: Donors in the United States, Italy and Spain gave samples during acute or convalescent COVID-19. T cells, B-cell-depleted T cells, or PBMCs supplied cDNA or gDNA.

Original processing notes: The authors estimated nucleated cell counts from reference gene primer amplification. The data were produced by immunoSEQ multiplex PCR, yet TCRdb's version contains in-frame clones alone and is incomplete. V and J calls and clone size are copied from that table; D and trimming were computed from the DNA. The sample yields 180,000 or so clones, 85% seen once. The CDR3 is made up of 13 amino acids. Per germline, CDR1 SGHAT and CDR2 FQNNGV. V was trimmed by 5 bases and J by 4 bases, leaving 9 bases between them. This receptor was identified in a woman of 80 years or more with acute or convalescent COVID-19. Sequenced material: peripheral blood. This sequence joins TRBV11-2 and TRBJ1-5, with D unclear. The CDR3 DNA reads TGTGCCAGCAGCCTCTCTTATAATCAGCCCCAGCATTTT. This sequence encodes CASSLSYNQPQHF.